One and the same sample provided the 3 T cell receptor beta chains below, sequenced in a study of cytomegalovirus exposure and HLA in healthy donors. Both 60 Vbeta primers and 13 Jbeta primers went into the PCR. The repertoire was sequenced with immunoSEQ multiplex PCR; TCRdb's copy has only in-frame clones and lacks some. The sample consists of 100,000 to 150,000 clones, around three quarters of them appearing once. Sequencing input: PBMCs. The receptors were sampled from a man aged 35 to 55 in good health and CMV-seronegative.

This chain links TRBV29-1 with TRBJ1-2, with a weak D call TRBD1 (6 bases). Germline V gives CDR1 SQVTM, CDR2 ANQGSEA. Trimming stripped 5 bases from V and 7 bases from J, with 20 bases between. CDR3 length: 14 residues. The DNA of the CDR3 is TGCAGCGTTCATACGGGGGGCGCGTCGGTTGGCTACACCTTC. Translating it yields CSVHTGGASVGYTF. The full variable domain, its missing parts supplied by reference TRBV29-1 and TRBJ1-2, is SAVISQKPSRDICQRGTSLTIQCQVDSQVTMMFWYRQQPGQSLTLIATANQGSEATYESGFVIDKFPISRPNLTFSTLTVSNMSPEDSSIYLCSVHTGGASVGYTFGSGTRLTVV.

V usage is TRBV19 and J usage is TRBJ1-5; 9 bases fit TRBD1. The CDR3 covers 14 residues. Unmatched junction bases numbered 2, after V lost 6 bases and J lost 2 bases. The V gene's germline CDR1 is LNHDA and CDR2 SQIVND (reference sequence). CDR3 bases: TGTGCCAGTAGGGGGGACAGGGGCAATCAGCCCCAGCATTTT. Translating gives CASRGDRGNQPQHF.

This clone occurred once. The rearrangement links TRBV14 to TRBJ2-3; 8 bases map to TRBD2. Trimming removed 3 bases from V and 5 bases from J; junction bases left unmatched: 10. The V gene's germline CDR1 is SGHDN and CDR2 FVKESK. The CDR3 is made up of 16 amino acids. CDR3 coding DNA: TGTGCCAGCAGCCACCTTCGCGGGGGGTTGGGAGATACGCAGTATTTT. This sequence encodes CASSHLRGGLGDTQYF.